This TCR beta chain was recorded in a study of molecular identifiers for immune sequencing clone quantification. Overall study findings and caveats: In CMV-specific effectors, clones above 20 copies held over 98% of molecules; naive, under 1%. Identical TCR molecules that share a barcode could lead to an underestimation of highly expanded clone sizes.

Bulk libraries came from a prior protocol with listed TCR primers. TCRdb re-called the PCR reads with MiXCR, one entry per CDR3 protein. This sample has fewer than 8,500 distinct CDR3 sequences; around a third occur once, and the top ten carry about 7%. CDR1 KGHDR and CDR2 SFDVKD come from the germline V gene. Between the trimmed V and J ends, which lost 9 bases and 3 bases, there was a span of 12 bases. The CDR3 is made up of 13 amino acids. This clonotype was detected a few times. The target antigen is unknown. The sample consisted of naive CD8+ T cells from blood, with Jurkat cell RNA spiked in. Subset described: FACS-sorted CD8+CD4-CCR7+CD45RA+ naive T cells. The chain couples TRBV24-1 to TRBJ2-3, with a possible D match to TRBD1 (5 bases). The receptor's source is a human donor in good health. Some libraries in this study had Jurkat cell RNA spiked in. DNA for the CDR3: TGTGCCACCGGGTCAGGGATAACAGATACGCAGTATTTT. Encoded protein: CATGSGITDTQYF.